The 24 T cell receptor beta chains presented below share a single source sample, sequenced in a study of T cells in Graves' hyperthyroidism and ophthalmopathy. Using RNA transcripts as the source, TCR beta CDR3 regions were amplified. First-round RT-PCR with HTBI primers amplified the TCR CDR3 region. TCRdb independently ran MiXCR on the multiplex PCR reads; one entry per CDR3 protein. The table lists approximately 610,000 distinct CDR3 sequences, 16% of them singletons. Material for sequencing was blood. The receptors stem from a woman between 18 and 29 years old with Graves' hyperthyroidism.

This clonotype was found many times. This chain links TRBV6-4 with TRBJ2-1; TRBD2 matches at 11 bases. In germline, CDR1 is MRHNA, CDR2 SNTAGT. The CDR3 covers 15 residues. Trimming took 4 bases from V and 8 from J; bases not matched to a gene: 7. CDR3: CASSVGTSGSDEQFF. The CDR3 nucleotides read TGTGCCAGCAGTGTAGGAACTAGCGGGAGCGATGAGCAGTTCTTC.

Worth noting for this clonotype: This may be a read error: a much more frequent sequence differs by one nucleotide. The J gene is TRBJ2-7, the V gene TRBV7-2, with 8 bases fitting TRBD1. The CDR3 is 15 amino acids. The germline V gene has CDR1 SGHTA and CDR2 FQGNSA. The CDR3 region has the DNA TGTGCCAACAGCACAACGGGACAGGAGTCCTACGAGCAGTACTTC. Translation: CANSTTGQESYEQYF.

The chain couples TRBV15 to TRBJ1-5; no reliable D call. This CDR3 contains 16 residues. V lost 0 bases and J lost 4, with 13 bases in between. Germline CDR1 LNHNV, CDR2 YYDKDF (reference sequence). CDR3: CATSRDPADYNQPQHF. In nucleotides, the CDR3 is TGTGCCACCAGCAGAGATCCGGCAGACTATAATCAGCCCCAGCATTTT.

This clonotype was seen a handful of times. The chain combines TRBV6-1 with TRBJ1-2; weak D call: TRBD1 (5 bases). V dropped 7 bases and J dropped 4 bases, with 22 bases sitting between them. The CDR3 loop spans 16 amino acids. Germline values: CDR1 MNHNS, CDR2 SASEGT. The DNA of the CDR3 is TGTGCCAGCACCCAAGTCGGGGACCCAGGAGTCTATGGCTACACCTTC. It yields the protein CASTQVGDPGVYGYTF.

In its sample, this clonotype was seen a few times. V and J are TRBV11-3 and TRBJ2-1, with D unresolved. V gave up 1 base and J gave up 5 bases, with 6 bases separating them. Germline loops: CDR1 SGHNT, CDR2 YENEEA. The CDR3 is 13 residues long. CDR3 in amino acids: CASSLVPDNEQFF. CDR3 nucleotides: TGTGCCAGCAGCTTAGTGCCGGACAATGAGCAGTTCTTC.

At least ten counts were recorded for this clonotype. This sequence joins TRBV2 and TRBJ1-5; D remains ambiguous. Germline V gives CDR1 SNHLY, CDR2 FYNNEI. Trimming removed 6 bases from V and 4 bases from J, with 7 bases in between. The CDR3 has 12 residues. In nucleotides, the CDR3 is TGTGCCAGCAGGCGAGAGAATCAGCCCCAGCATTTT. It is translated as CASRRENQPQHF.

This clonotype was seen a handful of times. One end of the junction is discordant with germline, which a read error may explain. This chain joins TRBV7-3 and TRBJ1-1; perhaps TRBD1 as D (5 bases). CDR3 length: 13 amino acids. In germline, CDR1 is SGHTA, CDR2 FQGTGA. CDR3 residues: CTSSSGRNTEAFF. CDR3 in DNA: TGTACCAGCAGCTCGGGACGAAACACTGAAGCTTTCTTT.

This clonotype was counted many times. This chain joins TRBV27 and TRBJ2-3, with a weak D call TRBD2 (6 bases). The V end was cut by 3 bases, the J end by 2 bases, with 9 bases between. The length of the CDR3 is 14 residues. Per the germline V gene, CDR1 is MNHEY and CDR2 is SMNVEV (reference sequence). CDR3 sequence (DNA): TGTGCCAGCAGTTTCCCTAGCGCCACAGATACGCAGTATTTT. As protein: CASSFPSATDTQYF.

With respect to this clonotype: This sequence may be a read error, since a much larger clone differs from it by one base. This is likely a read error, given that the CDR3 carries no conserved phenylalanine or tryptophan at its end. The chain recombines TRBV2 with TRBJ2-5; TRBD2 agrees at 9 bases. CDR3 size: 18 residues. Germline values: CDR1 SNHLY, CDR2 FYNNEI. The ends lost 2 bases at V and 4 bases at J; junction bases unmatched: 14. This CDR3 is CASSELGGRAGPTETQYL. Written as DNA, the CDR3 is TGTGCCAGCAGTGAATTAGGCGGGAGGGCCGGTCCAACAGAGACCCAGTACTTG.

The rearrangement uses TRBV5-1 and TRBJ1-2, with 10 positions matching TRBD1. After removal of 4 bases from V and 7 bases from J, the junction contained 4 bases not matched to a gene. This CDR3 contains 13 residues. In germline, CDR1 is SGHRS, CDR2 YFSETQ. CDR3 in amino acids: CASSPGQGVGYTF. DNA of the CDR3: TGCGCCAGCAGCCCCGGACAGGGGGTTGGCTACACCTTC.

The chain combines TRBV7-2 with TRBJ2-3; D ambiguous. V lost 3 bases and J 6 bases, leaving 10 bases between the germline ends. This CDR3 has 13 residues. The germline CDR1 and CDR2 sequences are SGHTA and FQGNSA. This CDR3 reads CASSFAKPDTQYF. The CDR3 coding sequence is TGTGCCAGCAGCTTCGCGAAGCCGGATACGCAGTATTTT.

This clonotype was recorded at least ten times. V is TRBV9 and J is TRBJ2-2; possibly TRBD1 for D (5 bases). Trimming took 4 bases from V and 5 from J, leaving 9 bases between them. The V gene's germline CDR1 is SGDLS and CDR2 YYNGEE. CDR3 length: 13 residues. CDR3 nucleotides: TGTGCCAGCAGCACTCAGGGAACCGGGGAGCTGTTTTTT. It specifies CASSTQGTGELFF. The whole variable domain, remainder taken from reference TRBV9 and TRBJ2-2, is DSGVTQTPKHLITATGQRVTLRCSPRSGDLSVYWYQQSLDQGLQFLIQYYNGEERAKGNILERFSAQQFPDLHSELNLSSLELGDSALYFCASSTQGTGELFFGEGSRLTVL.

This clonotype came up a few times. This chain connects TRBV19 to TRBJ2-1; TRBD2 is a possible D gene (5 bases). The germline V gene has CDR1 LNHDA and CDR2 SQIVND (reference sequence). The CDR3 loop spans 12 amino acids. V was cut by 6 bases and J by 7 bases, with 10 bases left in between. CDR3 coding DNA: TGTGCCAGTAGATCGCGAGGGAATGAGCAGTTCTTC. Protein product: CASRSRGNEQFF.

The rearrangement joins TRBV5-5 to TRBJ2-3; TRBD1 matches at 9 bases. Germline V lookup: CDR1 SGHKS, CDR2 YYEKEE (reference sequence). V trimming: 4 bases; J trimming: 2 bases; junction bases outside the gene matches: 11. The CDR3 extends over 17 amino acids. CDR3 DNA sequence: TGTGCCAGCAGCGTAAAACCGGGACAGGGATTCACAGATACGCAGTATTTT. It is translated as CASSVKPGQGFTDTQYF. Looking up the rest from reference TRBV5-5 and TRBJ2-3 gives the full variable domain: DAGVTQSPTHLIKTRGQQVTLRCSPISGHKSVSWYQQVLGQGPQFIFQYYEKEERGRGNFPDRFSARQFPNYSSELNVNALLLGDSALYLCASSVKPGQGFTDTQYFGPGTRLTVL.

This chain uses TRBV19 with TRBJ2-1, with 9 bases fitting TRBD1. Looked up from germline, CDR1 is LNHDA and CDR2 is SQIVND (reference sequence). The J segment lost 6 bases and the V segment lost 4 bases, leaving 7 bases of the junction unmatched. CDR3 length equals 15 residues. Here the CDR3 reads CASSTPGQGPNEQFF. Here the CDR3 DNA reads TGTGCCAGTAGTACCCCGGGACAGGGACCCAATGAGCAGTTCTTC.

The chain recombines TRBV13 with TRBJ1-3; TRBD1 is a possible D gene (5 bases). CDR3 size: 15 residues. Trimming took off 3 bases at V and 2 bases at J, with 11 bases between the two ends. CDR1 is PRHDT, CDR2 FYEKMQ, per germline (reference sequence). The CDR3 spells CASSLGRAAGNTIYF. CDR3 DNA sequence: TGTGCCAGCAGCTTGGGCAGGGCCGCTGGAAACACCATATATTTT.

This clonotype was seen repeatedly, ten times or more. The chain recombines TRBV7-9 with TRBJ1-5, with D unresolved. The V gene lost 4 bases and the J gene lost 0 bases, with 7 bases spanning the gap. Germline CDR1 SEHNR, CDR2 FQNEAQ (reference sequence). The CDR3 spans 14 residues. CDR3 loop: CASSSEISNQPQHF. Here the CDR3 DNA reads TGTGCCAGCAGCTCTGAGATTAGCAATCAGCCCCAGCATTTT.

The chain has TRBV10-3 and TRBJ2-7; 7 bases line up with TRBD1. This CDR3 is built from 13 residues. Germline CDR1 reads ENHRY; CDR2 reads SYGVKD. J gave up 2 bases and V 6 bases, and 4 bases lay outside the gene matches. CDR3: CAISPGQAYEQYF. The CDR3 region has the DNA TGTGCCATCAGCCCCGGACAGGCCTACGAGCAGTACTTC.

The V and J genes are TRBV4-1 and TRBJ2-7; D tentatively reads TRBD1 or TRBD2 (6 bases each). Germline-derived CDR1 and CDR2 are MGHRA and YSYEKL. The V gene lost 5 bases and the J gene lost 0 bases, with 17 bases spanning the gap. The CDR3 length is 16 residues. In nucleotides, the CDR3 is TGCGCCAGCAGCGCCAACAGGGAGGAAAGCTCCTACGAGCAGTACTTC. It is translated as CASSANREESSYEQYF.

This clonotype has just a few counts. The rearrangement joins TRBV19 to TRBJ1-2; the D gene is possibly TRBD1 (5 bases). Trimming shortened V by 3 bases and J by 6 bases, and 14 bases separated the two germline ends. The CDR3 runs 14 residues. From germline, CDR1 is LNHDA and CDR2 SQIVND (reference sequence). In DNA form, the CDR3 reads TGTGCCAGTAGTATTGGCCAGGGTCATGATGGCTACACCTTC. It codes for CASSIGQGHDGYTF.

This chain joins TRBV28 and TRBJ1-2, with 9 bases lining up with TRBD1. Germline CDR1 and CDR2: MDHEN and SYDVKM. The CDR3 totals 16 residues. The J segment lost 8 bases and the V segment lost 3 bases, leaving 13 bases of the junction unmatched. The CDR3 is CASSFLRRDRVYGYTF. CDR3 bases: TGTGCCAGCAGTTTTCTCCGCCGGGACAGGGTGTACGGCTACACCTTC.

This clonotype was observed a single time. The CDR3 protein is CAAGRGATQPQHF. The CDR3, as DNA: TGTGCCGCGGGAAGGGGGGCGACTCAGCCCCAGCATTTT. The chain joins TRBV3-1 to TRBJ1-5, with a weak D call TRBD1 (6 bases). Between the trimmed V and J ends, which lost 11 bases and 6 bases, there was a span of 17 bases. The CDR3 consists of 13 residues. From germline, CDR1 is LGHDT and CDR2 YNNKEL (reference sequence).

This clonotype was seen ten or more times. J is TRBJ2-3 and V is TRBV12-3 or TRBV12-4; D remains unclear. Between the trimmed V and J ends, which lost 3 bases and 3 bases, there was a span of 10 bases. The CDR3 is 14 residues long. The CDR3 DNA sequence: TGTGCCAGCAGTTTTTCTAGTGGTACAGATACGCAGTATTTT. Translating gives CASSFSSGTDTQYF.

This clonotype has a count of ten or more. V gene TRBV12-3 or TRBV12-4 combines with J gene TRBJ1-4; TRBD1 is a possible D gene (6 bases). V was pared by 8 bases and J by 1 base, with 11 bases between. This CDR3 contains 14 residues. CDR3: CASGEQGTNEKLFF. The CDR3 nucleotides are TGTGCCAGCGGCGAACAGGGAACTAATGAAAAACTGTTTTTT.